The clone carrying this TCR beta chain has a single count. Its antigen is unknown. Sample donors were healthy Caucasian individuals that came from Russia, aged roughly 6 to 100. The data originate from a study of blood T cells in healthy people across ages. Whole-study findings and limits: Versus aged donors, long-lived donors had higher diversity and more naive CD4+ cells. Researchers judged that diversity estimates from one million T cells fell short of true values.

J lost 5 bases, V lost 0 bases, and 4 bases had no gene match. Per the germline V gene, CDR1 is DFQATT and CDR2 is SNEGSKA (reference sequence). The CDR3 sequence is 14 residues long. Primed by a sample-barcoded 5' primer and a J-beta primer mix, a second PCR proceeded for 7 to 11 cycles. Through a template-switch adaptor with 12 random nucleotides, each cDNA molecule received a tag. TCRdb ran MiXCR on the 5' RACE reads and lists one entry per CDR3 protein. The data show 1 million to 1.2 million distinct CDR3 sequences, with about two fifths seen just once and around 13% held by the top ten. Sequencing input: blood. The sequence was obtained from a man aged 18 to 35 in good health. V gene TRBV20-1 combines with J gene TRBJ1-5; 7 bases agree with TRBD1. The CDR3 region is CSARENRGDQPQHF. CDR3 DNA sequence: TGCAGTGCTAGAGAGAACAGGGGAGATCAGCCCCAGCATTTT.